Below are 30 T cell receptor beta chains sequenced from a single sample in a study of blood T cell repertoires in COVID-19. Data came from immunoSEQ multiplex PCR; TCRdb stores just in-frame clones and leaves some out. This sample yields about 140,000 clones, of which 60% to 85% are seen a single time; about 1.9% belongs to the top ten. The specimen was peripheral blood. Source of these receptors: a woman aged 60-75 years with acute or convalescent COVID-19.

Regarding this clone: Its ends do not fully match the called genes, so a read error is possible. The J gene is TRBJ2-2, the V gene TRBV7-7; D may be TRBD2 (5 bases). Germline lookup yields CDR1 SSHAT and CDR2 FNYEAQ (reference sequence). The CDR3 loop spans 15 amino acids. The CDR3 sequence is CASSLALANTGELFF. The CDR3 bases are TGTGCTAGCAGCTTAGCGTTGGCAAACACCGGGGAGCTGTTTTTT.

This clone was seen a few times. This sequence joins TRBV7-3 and TRBJ2-7; weak D call: TRBD2 (6 bases). V lost 2 bases and J lost 1, with 12 bases in between. The CDR3 consists of 15 residues. In germline, CDR1 is SGHTA, CDR2 FQGTGA. CDR3 region: CASSLFQGGSYEQYF. The CDR3 nucleotides are TGTGCCAGCAGCTTATTCCAGGGAGGATCCTACGAGCAGTACTTC. Full variable domain (rest looked up from reference TRBV7-3 and TRBJ2-7): GAGVSQTPSNKVTEKGKYVELRCDPISGHTALYWYRQSLGQGPEFLIYFQGTGAADDSGLPNDRFFAVRPEGSVSTLKIQRTERGDSAVYLCASSLFQGGSYEQYFGPGTRLTVT.

The chain couples TRBV28 to TRBJ2-1, with TRBD2 identical over 9 bases. V lost 1 base, J lost 8 bases, and 3 bases stayed unmatched. The CDR3 loop spans 14 amino acids. Germline V gene sequence: CDR1 MDHEN, CDR2 SYDVKM. The CDR3 DNA sequence: TGTGCCAGCAGTTTATCGGGACTAGCAGATGAGCAGTTCTTC. This sequence encodes CASSLSGLADEQFF. Complete variable domain (other parts from reference TRBV28 and TRBJ2-1): DVKVTQSSRYLVKRTGEKVFLECVQDMDHENMFWYRQDPGLGLRLIYFSYDVKMKEKGDIPEGYSVSREKKERFSLILESASTNQTSMYLCASSLSGLADEQFFGPGTRLTVL.

The chain carries TRBV5-1 and TRBJ2-2, with 7 bases aligning to TRBD2. This CDR3 region has 17 residues. Germline V lookup: CDR1 SGHRS, CDR2 YFSETQ. V was clipped by 1 base and J by 0 bases; unmatched bases: 6. CDR3 coding DNA: TGCGCCAGCAGCTTGAGGACTAGAATCGCGAACACCGGGGAGCTGTTTTTT. It yields the protein CASSLRTRIANTGELFF.

This clone was seen a single time. V is TRBV19 and J is TRBJ1-2; D remains unclear. Germline V CDR1 and CDR2: LNHDA, SQIVND (reference sequence). The V and J ends lost 3 bases and 4 bases respectively, with 9 bases between them. The CDR3 consists of 13 residues. As DNA, the CDR3 is TGTGCCAGTAGTATTCGCGGCCTCTATGGCTACACCTTC. It translates to CASSIRGLYGYTF.

This clone was seen only once. The J gene is TRBJ2-7, the V gene TRBV7-2, with 7 positions matching TRBD2. Germline CDR1 reads SGHTA; CDR2 reads FQGNSA. The length of the CDR3 is 16 residues. J lost 0 bases, V lost 1 base, and 6 bases had no gene match. CDR3 sequence reads: CASSLVGGRDSYEQYF. The CDR3 DNA follows: TGTGCCAGCAGCTTAGTAGGTGGGAGGGACTCCTACGAGCAGTACTTC.

In DNA form, the CDR3 reads TGTGCCAGCAGCTCCGGGGTTCTTGAGACCCAGTACTTC. Translation gives CASSSGVLETQYF. This chain joins TRBV7-6 and TRBJ2-5, with D perhaps matching TRBD2 (5 bases). This CDR3 has 13 amino acids. Germline CDR1 reads SGHVS; CDR2 reads FNYEAQ. V dropped 4 bases and J dropped 5 bases, with 11 bases sitting between them.

The rearrangement links TRBV19 to TRBJ1-3, with TRBD1 matching over 8 bases. CDR1 and CDR2 (germline): LNHDA, SQIVND (reference sequence). This CDR3 has 15 residues. Trimming removed 5 bases from V and 0 bases from J; junction bases left unmatched: 3. The CDR3 reads CASSQGADSGNTIYF. As DNA, the CDR3 is TGTGCCAGTAGTCAGGGGGCCGACTCTGGAAACACCATATATTTT.

The V gene is TRBV5-1, the J gene TRBJ2-4, with 12 bases matching TRBD1. V shed 4 bases, J shed 2 bases, and the junction held 13 bases outside the gene matches. The CDR3 is 19 amino acids. Looked up from germline, CDR1 is SGHRS and CDR2 is YFSETQ. The CDR3 protein is CASSVNFVGQGATKNIQYF. DNA of the CDR3: TGCGCCAGCAGCGTAAATTTTGTGGGACAGGGGGCCACCAAAAACATTCAGTACTTC.

V gene TRBV18 combines with J gene TRBJ1-2; possibly TRBD1 for D (5 bases). CDR1 is KGHSH, CDR2 LQKENI, per germline. This CDR3 is built from 14 residues. The V gene lost 0 bases and the J gene lost 8 bases, with 13 bases spanning the gap. CDR3 in amino acids: CASSPPAGSWGYTF. CDR3 bases: TGTGCCAGCTCACCACCGGCAGGGTCATGGGGCTACACCTTC.

This clone came up once. The genes are TRBV28 and TRBJ1-5; possible D gene TRBD1, 6 bases. The CDR3 runs to 16 residues. Germline CDR1 is MDHEN and CDR2 is SYDVKM. V was shortened by 2 bases and J by 2 bases, with 13 bases between the two germline ends. The CDR3 coding sequence is TGTGCCAGCAGTTTAGGTTGGGGGCGAGGCAATCAGCCCCAGCATTTT. This sequence encodes CASSLGWGRGNQPQHF. The complete variable domain, with remaining parts taken from reference TRBV28 and TRBJ1-5, reads DVKVTQSSRYLVKRTGEKVFLECVQDMDHENMFWYRQDPGLGLRLIYFSYDVKMKEKGDIPEGYSVSREKKERFSLILESASTNQTSMYLCASSLGWGRGNQPQHFGDGTRLSIL.

This sequence joins TRBV7-2 and TRBJ2-5; tentatively, D is TRBD1 (6 bases). Between the trimmed V and J ends, which lost 1 base and 4 bases, there was a span of 16 bases. CDR1 and CDR2 (germline): SGHTA, FQGNSA. The CDR3 totals 16 residues. The CDR3 DNA is TGTGCCAGCAGCTTAGGGGACACCGACCGCGGAGAGACCCAGTACTTC. Protein product: CASSLGDTDRGETQYF.

The chain links TRBV28 to TRBJ2-3, with D possibly being TRBD2 (5 bases). The CDR3 covers 14 residues. V lost 5 bases and J lost 3, with 12 bases in between. Germline CDR1 and CDR2: MDHEN and SYDVKM. The DNA of the CDR3 is TGTGCCAGCAGTACGGACGGGATGACAGATACGCAGTATTTT. Translation: CASSTDGMTDTQYF. The whole variable domain, filled in from reference TRBV28 and TRBJ2-3, reads DVKVTQSSRYLVKRTGEKVFLECVQDMDHENMFWYRQDPGLGLRLIYFSYDVKMKEKGDIPEGYSVSREKKERFSLILESASTNQTSMYLCASSTDGMTDTQYFGPGTRLTVL.

The chain recombines TRBV10-3 with TRBJ1-4, with D possibly being TRBD1 (5 bases). The ends were cut back, 3 bases at V and 3 bases at J, with 11 bases in the middle. Germline V gene lookup returns CDR1 ENHRY and CDR2 SYGVKD. This CDR3 is 15 amino acids long. The chain's CDR3 is CAISDPTVPNEKLFF. CDR3 bases: TGTGCCATCAGTGACCCGACAGTTCCTAATGAAAAACTGTTTTTT.

CDR3 loop: CASSSQSGYSYNEQFF. Here the CDR3 DNA reads TGTGCCAGCAGCTCCCAGAGCGGATACTCCTACAATGAGCAGTTCTTC. The rearrangement links TRBV11-2 to TRBJ2-1, with a tentative D call TRBD2 (5 bases). Germline loops: CDR1 SGHAT, CDR2 FQNNGV. The germline V and J ends were trimmed by 4 bases and 0 bases, with 13 bases remaining between them. The CDR3 covers 16 residues.

This clone was recorded a few times. V usage is TRBV7-6 and J usage is TRBJ2-1; 11 bases match TRBD2. Trimming at V came to 5 bases and at J to 10 bases, leaving 10 bases not matched to a gene. The CDR3 has 15 amino acids. Germline loops: CDR1 SGHVS, CDR2 FNYEAQ. The CDR3 DNA is TGTGCCAGCAGCCGGGCGACTAGCGGGAAGGGAGAGCAGTTCTTC. Translated, it gives CASSRATSGKGEQFF.

V and J are TRBV11-2 and TRBJ1-5; D gene uncertain. The CDR3 sequence is 16 residues long. Trimming removed 0 bases at V and 2 bases at J, with 11 bases between. Per the germline V gene, CDR1 is SGHAT and CDR2 is FQNNGV. CDR3 nucleotide sequence: TGTGCCAGCAGCTTAGAGAGCCATTCGGGCAATCAGCCCCAGCATTTT. Its protein product is CASSLESHSGNQPQHF.

V is TRBV6-6 and J is TRBJ2-7; perhaps TRBD2 as D (6 bases). Germline-derived CDR1 and CDR2 are MNHNY and SVGAGI (reference sequence). V lost 2 bases and J 5 bases, leaving 10 bases between the germline ends. The CDR3 has 13 residues. This chain's CDR3 is CASSYGGVHEQYF. CDR3 coding DNA: TGTGCCAGCAGTTACGGAGGGGTCCACGAGCAGTACTTC.

This clone occurred a few times. The chain recombines TRBV2 with TRBJ1-6; D possibly corresponds to TRBD1 (6 bases). The CDR3 contains 15 residues. Deletions cut 6 bases from V and 6 bases from J, with 15 bases between. Germline V lookup: CDR1 SNHLY, CDR2 FYNNEI. The CDR3 spells CASRETDSSNSPLHF. CDR3 sequence (DNA): TGTGCCAGCAGGGAGACGGACAGTAGTAATTCACCCCTCCACTTT.

The chain combines TRBV18 with TRBJ1-1; TRBD1 might be the D (6 bases). Germline V lookup: CDR1 KGHSH, CDR2 LQKENI. V lost 1 base, J lost 4 bases, and 13 bases lay in between. The CDR3 has 15 amino acids. For the CDR3, the DNA is TGTGCCAGCTCACCACGGATCAGGGGTAGCACTGAAGCTTTCTTT. Its translation: CASSPRIRGSTEAFF.

This chain uses TRBV2 with TRBJ2-7; 10 bases match TRBD1. Germline loops: CDR1 SNHLY, CDR2 FYNNEI. This CDR3 comprises 16 residues. The J segment lost 2 bases and the V segment lost 10 bases, leaving 14 bases of the junction unmatched. The CDR3 DNA reads TGTGCCACCAAATCTTTCCGGGACAGGGGTGCCTACGAGCAGTACTTC. Translating gives CATKSFRDRGAYEQYF.

V and J are TRBV30 and TRBJ1-1; D not certain. The CDR3 covers 13 residues. V lost 6 bases, J lost 6 bases, and 17 bases lay in between. From germline, CDR1 is GTSNPN and CDR2 SVGIG (reference sequence). The CDR3 region has the DNA TGTGCCTGTCCCGGTCGGTCGCCCGCTGAAGCTTTCTTT. Translated: CACPGRSPAEAFF.

The chain employs TRBV28 and TRBJ2-7; TRBD1 is a possible D gene (6 bases). The CDR3 runs 16 residues. V lost 5 bases and J 7 bases, leaving 24 bases between the germline ends. Germline V gene sequence: CDR1 MDHEN, CDR2 SYDVKM. Written as DNA, the CDR3 is TGTGCCAGCAGTCTCCTAACGGGCAGGGGCCCCAAGGAGCAGTACTTC. Translated: CASSLLTGRGPKEQYF. The whole variable domain, remainder taken from reference TRBV28 and TRBJ2-7, is DVKVTQSSRYLVKRTGEKVFLECVQDMDHENMFWYRQDPGLGLRLIYFSYDVKMKEKGDIPEGYSVSREKKERFSLILESASTNQTSMYLCASSLLTGRGPKEQYFGPGTRLTVT.

This chain connects TRBV30 to TRBJ2-2; TRBD1 agrees at 7 bases. CDR1 is GTSNPN and CDR2 is SVGIG in the germline V gene (reference sequence). V trimming: 7 bases; J trimming: 4 bases; junction bases outside the gene matches: 6. CDR3 length equals 13 residues. The CDR3 loop reads CASSGQSTGELFF. The CDR3, as DNA: TGTGCCTCCTCGGGACAGTCCACCGGGGAGCTGTTTTTT.

This clone was recorded once. Mismatch with germline at one junction end may stem from a read error. This rearrangement joins TRBV11-2 to TRBJ2-7, with 11 bases that match TRBD2. CDR3 length equals 14 residues. Germline V CDR1 and CDR2: SGHAT, FQNNGV. For the CDR3, the DNA is TGTGCCAGCAGTTTAGCGGGAGGGCCGTACGAGCAGTACTTC. Its translation is CASSLAGGPYEQYF.

The V gene is TRBV6-5, the J gene TRBJ2-7, with 9 bases aligning to TRBD1. The CDR3 covers 15 residues. V trimming: 1 base; J trimming: 3 bases; junction bases outside the gene matches: 4. The germline V gene encodes CDR1 MNHEY and CDR2 SVGAGI. CDR3 amino acids: CASSYFRTGDYEQYF. CDR3 DNA sequence: TGTGCCAGCAGTTACTTCCGGACAGGGGACTACGAGCAGTACTTC.

V gene TRBV10-1 combines with J gene TRBJ2-3, with TRBD2 matching over 14 bases. CDR3 length equals 21 residues. V trimming: 0 bases; J trimming: 1 base; junction bases outside the gene matches: 12. In germline, CDR1 is WNHNN, CDR2 SYGVQD (reference sequence). CDR3 loop: CASSESGTSGRTILGTDTQYF. The CDR3 coding sequence is TGCGCCAGCAGTGAGTCGGGGACTAGCGGGAGAACGATCCTAGGCACAGATACGCAGTATTTT.

This chain connects TRBV27 to TRBJ2-7; the D gene is possibly TRBD1 (5 bases). CDR1 and CDR2 from the germline V gene are MNHEY and SMNVEV (reference sequence). The CDR3 runs to 19 residues. The germline V and J ends were trimmed by 5 bases and 0 bases, with 26 bases remaining between them. This chain's CDR3 is CASSKFGQGRSGSSYEQYF. The CDR3 nucleotides read TGTGCCAGCAGTAAGTTCGGGCAGGGAAGGTCGGGTAGCTCCTACGAGCAGTACTTC.

The chain recombines TRBV3-1 (or the pseudogene TRBV3-2) with TRBJ2-2; TRBD2 aligns across 7 bases. CDR1 and CDR2 (germline): LGHDT, YNNKEL (reference sequence). Trimming took 4 bases from V and 5 from J; bases not matched to a gene: 7. The CDR3 loop spans 15 amino acids. CDR3 DNA: TGTGCCAGCAGCCCGAGCGGGATTCGAACCGGGGAGCTGTTTTTT. Translated: CASSPSGIRTGELFF.

V gene TRBV20-1 combines with J gene TRBJ2-7, with D perhaps matching TRBD1 (6 bases). The V gene lost 4 bases and the J gene lost 6 bases, with 10 bases spanning the gap. The CDR3 contains 11 residues. Looked up from germline, CDR1 is DFQATT and CDR2 is SNEGSKA (reference sequence). This chain's CDR3 is CSATRGGEQYF. The CDR3 nucleotides read TGCAGTGCTACCAGGGGCGGCGAGCAGTACTTC.